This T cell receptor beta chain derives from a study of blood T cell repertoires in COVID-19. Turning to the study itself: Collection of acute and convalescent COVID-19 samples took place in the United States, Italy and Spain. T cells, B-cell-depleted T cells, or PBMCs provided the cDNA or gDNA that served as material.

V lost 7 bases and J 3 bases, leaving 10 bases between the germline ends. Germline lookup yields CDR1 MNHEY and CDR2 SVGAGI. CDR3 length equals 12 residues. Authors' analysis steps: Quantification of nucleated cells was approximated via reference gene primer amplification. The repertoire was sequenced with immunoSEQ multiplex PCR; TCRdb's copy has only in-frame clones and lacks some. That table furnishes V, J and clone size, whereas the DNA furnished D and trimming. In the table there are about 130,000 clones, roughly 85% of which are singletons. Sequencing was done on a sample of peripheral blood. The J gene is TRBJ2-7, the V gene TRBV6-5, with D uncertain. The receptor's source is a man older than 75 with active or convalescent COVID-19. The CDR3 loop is CASISRYYEQYF. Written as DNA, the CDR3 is TGTGCCAGCATTTCCAGATACTACGAGCAGTACTTC.